Listed here are 5 T cell receptor beta chains from one sample, sequenced in a study of response to subunit inactivated influenza vaccine. A single record per CDR3 protein comes from TCRdb applying MiXCR to the RT-PCR reads. The sample includes hundreds of thousands of distinct CDR3 sequences, about 7.6% of them seen just once. Sequenced material: PBMCs from blood, taken 23 to 25 months after vaccination. The receptors here all came from a man aged 45 to 70 who received an inactivated influenza vaccine.

This clonotype has ten or more counts. The chain links TRBV18 to TRBJ2-3; D unclear. The CDR3 has 14 amino acids. The germline V gene encodes CDR1 KGHSH and CDR2 LQKENI. V was clipped by 2 bases and J by 3 bases, with 9 bases between them. The CDR3 protein is CASSPGSGTDTQYF. For the CDR3, the DNA is TGTGCCAGCTCACCAGGGTCGGGTACAGATACGCAGTATTTT.

The chain has TRBV12-3 or TRBV12-4 and TRBJ2-5; D is perhaps TRBD1 (5 bases). With 5 bases removed from V and 5 bases from J, the gap between germline ends came to 12 bases. This CDR3 region has 13 residues. This CDR3 is CASSPKQEETQYF. The DNA for the CDR3 is TGTGCCAGCAGTCCTAAACAGGAGGAGACCCAGTACTTC.

The chain couples TRBV10-3 to TRBJ2-7; TRBD1 aligns across 7 bases. Germline-derived CDR1 and CDR2 are ENHRY and SYGVKD. This CDR3 is 13 amino acids long. V lost 4 bases to trimming and J lost 2 bases; unmatched junction nucleotides: 2. The CDR3: CAISADRAYEQYF. Written as DNA, the CDR3 is TGTGCCATCAGTGCCGACAGGGCCTACGAGCAGTACTTC.

This clonotype appeared a single time. The J gene is TRBJ2-1, the V gene TRBV12-3 or TRBV12-4; 10 bases match TRBD1. V lost 3 bases and J lost 3; bases outside the gene matches: 14. This CDR3 contains 19 residues. DNA of the CDR3: TGTGCCAGCAGTTTTTCATTTAGACCGGGACAGGGGTTCTACAATGAGCAGTTCTTC. Translated, it gives CASSFSFRPGQGFYNEQFF.

The J gene is TRBJ2-7, the V gene TRBV12-3 or TRBV12-4, with 10 positions matching TRBD2. V was pared by 3 bases and J by 5 bases, with 7 bases of the junction left unmatched. This CDR3 is 15 amino acids long. DNA for the CDR3: TGTGCCAGCAGTTTCAGCGGGAGGGCCCAGGACGAGCAGTACTTC. Encoded protein: CASSFSGRAQDEQYF.